The clone carrying this T cell receptor (beta chain) was seen just once. Antigen unknown. The data originate from a study of shared clonotypes between healthy human individuals. Notes on the study in general: Among donors, clonotype sharing was expected to be affected by sequencing depth. The naive CD4 repertoires of a handful of donors were compared, and about 5% of clonotypes were shared.

Some clones are missing from TCRdb's copy, which holds only in-frame ones; the method was immunoSEQ multiplex PCR. The sample holds more than 2 million clones, more than 90% seen once. The germline CDR1 and CDR2 sequences are SEHNR and FQNEAQ (reference sequence). Deletions cut 1 base from V and 2 bases from J, with 11 bases between. The CDR3 loop spans 15 amino acids. The donor population consisted of healthy HIV-negative adults with no recent acute infections or vaccinations. Naive CD4+ cells were CD45RA-selected; the remaining cells were memory. This TCR derives from a man younger than 35 in good health. This chain uses TRBV7-9 with TRBJ2-5; possibly TRBD2 for D (5 bases). The sequencing sample was made of naive CD4+ T cells sorted from blood. Subset specified: CD45RA+ positively selected. CDR3 sequence: CASSLGGSLQETQYF. DNA for the CDR3: TGTGCCAGCAGCTTAGGAGGGTCGTTACAAGAGACCCAGTACTTC.